The clone carrying this T cell receptor (beta chain) has only one observation. A much larger clone sits a single nucleotide away, making a read error possible. These data are taken from a study of molecular identifiers for immune sequencing clone quantification. The CD8+CD4-CCR7+CD45RA+ phenotype defined the sorted naive CD8 T cells. V was trimmed by 6 bases and J by 3 bases, leaving 14 bases between them. The CDR3 is made up of 14 amino acids. Germline values: CDR1 KGHSH, CDR2 LQKENI. TCRdb used MiXCR to reprocess the PCR reads, holding one entry per CDR3 protein. This sample carries around 25,000 distinct CDR3 sequences, 17% of them seen once, and the ten largest clones take more than 0.75%.

This TCR was sampled from a human donor in good health. Some libraries in this study had Jurkat cell RNA spiked in. The genes are TRBV18 and TRBJ1-1; D call uncertain. The specimen sequenced was naive CD8+ T cells from blood, with Jurkat cell RNA spiked in. Subset given: FACS-sorted CD8+CD4-CCR7+CD45RA+ naive T cells. The CDR3 sequence: CASSIQSLDTEAFF. Written as DNA, the CDR3 is TGTGCCAGCTCGATCCAATCGCTGGACACTGAAGCTTTCTTT.